Below, 31 T cell receptor beta chains from the same sample are listed, as sequenced in a study of patients and donors after allogeneic stem cell transplantation. TCRdb fed the RT-PCR reads into MiXCR, producing one record per CDR3 protein. The sample includes approximately 140,000 distinct CDR3 sequences, 37% of them seen just once. Input material: blood, either unsorted or a sorted T cell fraction (not recorded which). The receptors were gathered from a human donor who was either an allogeneic HSCT recipient or a stem cell or donor lymphocyte infusion donor (not recorded which). It is not recorded whose cells these are; they may come from a transplant donor.

This clonotype was seen more than once but under ten times. The rearrangement uses TRBV5-1 and TRBJ1-6; D gene unclear. Trimming pared 0 bases from V and 5 bases from J, leaving 6 bases between. Germline V gene sequence: CDR1 SGHRS, CDR2 YFSETQ. The CDR3 is made up of 14 amino acids. Here the CDR3 reads CASSLGDDNSPLHF. The CDR3 bases are TGCGCCAGCAGCTTGGGGGATGATAATTCACCCCTCCACTTT.

The chain combines TRBV7-3 with TRBJ2-2; D uncertain. V was shortened by 4 bases and J by 3 bases, with 9 bases between the two germline ends. Germline V gene data show CDR1 as SGHTA and CDR2 as FQGTGA. The CDR3 extends over 14 amino acids. The CDR3 protein is CASSSGPYTGELFF. The CDR3 DNA reads as TGTGCCAGCAGCTCCGGACCGTACACCGGGGAGCTGTTTTTT.

Points on this clonotype: The junction departs from the called germline gene at one end, perhaps through a read error. The rearrangement uses TRBV12-3 or TRBV12-4 and TRBJ1-4, with D tentatively TRBD1 (5 bases). The CDR3 totals 15 residues. CDR3 residues: CASSLAGTDNEKLFF. CDR3 DNA sequence: TGTGCCAGCAGCTTAGCCGGGACGGATAATGAAAAACTGTTTTTT.

This clonotype was found a few times. V usage is TRBV6-6 and J usage is TRBJ2-5, with unresolved D. The CDR3 spans 13 residues. CDR1 is MNHNY, CDR2 SVGAGI, per germline (reference sequence). The germline V and J ends were trimmed by 1 base and 4 bases, with 7 bases remaining between them. CDR3 sequence (DNA): TGTGCCAGCAGTTACTTGGCGTCAGAGACCCAGTACTTC. Residues: CASSYLASETQYF.

This clonotype has just a few counts. The chain employs TRBV5-1 and TRBJ1-1; weak D call: TRBD1 (5 bases). Trimming cost V 2 bases and J 5 bases, with 13 bases left between them. The CDR3 loop spans 14 amino acids. Germline lookup yields CDR1 SGHRS and CDR2 YFSETQ. The CDR3 nucleotides are TGCGCCAGCAGCTTTTCGGGGGAGGGGACTGAAGCTTTCTTT. This sequence encodes CASSFSGEGTEAFF.

This CDR3 is CASSLGRQPYGYTF. CDR3 DNA sequence: TGTGCCAGCAGCCTAGGGCGGCAGCCGTATGGCTACACCTTC. V gene TRBV12-3 or TRBV12-4 combines with J gene TRBJ1-2; no clear D gene. V gave up 6 bases and J gave up 5 bases, with 16 bases separating them. There are 14 residues in the CDR3.

The J gene is TRBJ1-6, the V gene TRBV2; D not certain. V was cut by 7 bases and J by 1 base, with 17 bases left in between. CDR3 length: 17 amino acids. The germline V gene encodes CDR1 SNHLY and CDR2 FYNNEI. The CDR3 here is CASTPNGRASYNSPLHF. CDR3 coding DNA: TGTGCCAGCACCCCTAATGGGAGGGCATCCTATAATTCACCCCTCCACTTT. The complete variable domain, with remaining parts taken from reference TRBV2 and TRBJ1-6, reads EPEVTQTPSHQVTQMGQEVILRCVPISNHLYFYWYRQILGQKVEFLVSFYNNEISEKSEIFDDQFSVERPDGSNFTLKIRSTKLEDSAMYFCASTPNGRASYNSPLHFGNGTRLTVT.

Only a few counts were recorded for this clonotype. The rearrangement uses TRBV7-9 and TRBJ1-3; 8 positions agree with TRBD1. V was clipped by 4 bases and J by 5 bases; unmatched bases: 10. The CDR3 length is 16 residues. Germline loops: CDR1 SEHNR, CDR2 FQNEAQ (reference sequence). The CDR3 DNA follows: TGTGCCAGCAGCTCTCGGACAGGGTCTATTCGAAACACCATATATTTT. Protein sequence: CASSSRTGSIRNTIYF.

The sample holds a few counts of this clonotype. The V call is TRBV5-6, the J call TRBJ1-2; D might be TRBD1 (5 bases). From germline, CDR1 is SGHDT and CDR2 YYEEEE. The V and J ends lost 4 bases and 2 bases respectively, with 12 bases between them. The CDR3 is made up of 14 amino acids. The DNA of the CDR3 is TGTGCCAGCAGCCTAGGGACGTTGAACTATGGCTACACCTTC. It is translated as CASSLGTLNYGYTF.

This chain connects TRBV7-9 to TRBJ1-1; D gene ambiguous. The germline CDR1 and CDR2 sequences are SEHNR and FQNEAQ (reference sequence). Trimming cost V 1 base and J 6 bases, with 9 bases left between them. This CDR3 has 13 residues. The CDR3 region is CASSLVGRPEAFF. DNA for the CDR3: TGTGCCAGCAGCTTAGTGGGGAGGCCTGAAGCTTTCTTT.

The CDR3: CASSVGGQNTEAFF. DNA for the CDR3: TGTGCCAGCAGCGTAGGCGGCCAAAACACTGAAGCTTTCTTT. The chain uses TRBV9 and TRBJ1-1; D not resolved. This CDR3 is built from 14 residues. Per germline, CDR1 SGDLS and CDR2 YYNGEE. V dropped 0 bases and J dropped 2 bases, with 8 bases sitting between them.

Comments on this clonotype: This is likely a read error, given that the CDR3 carries no conserved phenylalanine or tryptophan at its end. This rearrangement joins TRBV12-3 or TRBV12-4 to TRBJ1-6; D possibly corresponds to TRBD1 (6 bases). This CDR3 region has 15 residues. V was pared by 5 bases and J by 6 bases, with 14 bases between. CDR3 nucleotides: TGTGCCAGCAGTGCCTTGACAGGCCTTAATTCACCCCTCCACTTG. Translated: CASSALTGLNSPLHL.

The chain employs TRBV5-5 and TRBJ1-1; no definite D call. There are 15 residues in the CDR3. V lost 7 bases to trimming and J lost 3 bases, with 19 bases between them. Per the germline V gene, CDR1 is SGHKS and CDR2 is YYEKEE (reference sequence). CDR3 residues: CASSRERRRDTEAFF. The CDR3 nucleotides are TGTGCCAGCTCTAGGGAAAGGCGGAGGGACACTGAAGCTTTCTTT.

This clonotype was observed a few times. V and J are TRBV12-3 or TRBV12-4 and TRBJ1-1; D unresolved. The CDR3 covers 14 residues. The V gene lost 6 bases and the J gene lost 1 base, with 12 bases spanning the gap. In nucleotides, the CDR3 is TGTGCCAGCAGGACACTTGTCACGAACACTGAAGCTTTCTTT. Encoded protein: CASRTLVTNTEAFF.

This chain links TRBV28 with TRBJ1-2; a weak D match, TRBD1 (6 bases). Germline CDR1 reads MDHEN; CDR2 reads SYDVKM. V lost 6 bases and J lost 4, with 24 bases in between. CDR3 size: 17 residues. The CDR3 is CASRLGTRKQISYGYTF. DNA of the CDR3: TGTGCCAGCAGGCTAGGGACACGGAAGCAAATAAGCTATGGCTACACCTTC.

This clonotype was observed a handful of times. The V call is TRBV12-3 or TRBV12-4, the J call TRBJ1-1; D may be TRBD1 (5 bases). Trimming took 5 bases from V and 4 from J, leaving 14 bases between them. CDR3 length: 14 amino acids. This CDR3 is CASSPDIPATEAFF. CDR3 nucleotide sequence: TGTGCCAGCAGTCCGGACATCCCAGCCACTGAAGCTTTCTTT.

This clonotype appeared a few times. The rearrangement joins TRBV10-3 to TRBJ2-5; 8 nucleotides match TRBD1. The junction had 13 bases not matched to a gene; V was cut back by 7 bases and J by 3 bases. There are 16 residues in the CDR3. Germline lookup yields CDR1 ENHRY and CDR2 SYGVKD. In nucleotides, the CDR3 is TGTGCCATCATAGGACCGGGACAGGCCGAAGAAGAGACCCAGTACTTC. Its translation: CAIIGPGQAEEETQYF.

This clonotype has just a few counts. The J gene is TRBJ1-2, the V gene TRBV2; D may be TRBD1 (6 bases). The V end lost 8 bases, the J end lost 4 bases, and 11 bases lay between the germline ends. Looked up from germline, CDR1 is SNHLY and CDR2 is FYNNEI. The CDR3 runs to 12 residues. CDR3 nucleotide sequence: TGTGCCAGCCCCCCGACAGGCTATGGCTACACCTTC. Amino acids: CASPPTGYGYTF.

The gene calls are TRBV5-1 and TRBJ2-7; D unresolved. Germline V gene lookup returns CDR1 SGHRS and CDR2 YFSETQ. With 1 base removed from V and 0 bases from J, the gap between germline ends came to 14 bases. CDR3 length equals 16 residues. The CDR3 DNA reads as TGCGCCAGCAGCTTGCTGTTCCCACCCCCCTCCTACGAGCAGTACTTC. Its translation: CASSLLFPPPSYEQYF.

The CDR3: CASSLDRPSYNEQFF. In nucleotides, the CDR3 is TGTGCCAGCAGCTTAGACAGGCCTTCCTACAATGAGCAGTTCTTC. This chain connects TRBV7-8 to TRBJ2-1; D might be TRBD1 (5 bases). The V and J ends lost 1 base and 1 base respectively, with 8 bases between them. Per germline, CDR1 SGHVS and CDR2 FQNEAQ. This CDR3 is 15 amino acids long.

This clonotype was counted only a few times. This chain joins TRBV12-3 or TRBV12-4 and TRBJ1-2, with 7 bases matching TRBD1. CDR3 length equals 16 residues. Trimming cost V 5 bases and J 4 bases; bases outside gene matches: 13. Here the CDR3 reads CASSPGDSISFYGYTF. CDR3 nucleotides: TGTGCCAGCAGTCCCGGGGACAGTATCTCCTTCTATGGCTACACCTTC.

This clonotype occurred a few times. The V gene is TRBV20-1, the J gene TRBJ2-7; tentative D call: TRBD1 (7 bases). The CDR3 extends over 15 amino acids. V was shortened by 1 base and J by 3 bases, with 16 bases between the two germline ends. Germline values: CDR1 DFQATT, CDR2 SNEGSKA (reference sequence). The CDR3 nucleotides read TGCAGTGCTAGAGGTCTGAGACAGGGAGGCTACGAGCAGTACTTC. Translated: CSARGLRQGGYEQYF.

The chain combines TRBV7-8 with TRBJ2-3; no definite D call. Germline CDR1 is SGHVS and CDR2 is FQNEAQ. There are 12 residues in the CDR3. V gave up 7 bases and J gave up 6 bases, with 11 bases separating them. The CDR3 loop is CASTEKGDTQYF. As DNA, the CDR3 is TGTGCCAGCACCGAAAAAGGGGATACGCAGTATTTT.

V is TRBV5-6 and J is TRBJ1-1; D gene uncertain. Germline CDR1 is SGHDT and CDR2 is YYEEEE. The V end lost 4 bases, the J end lost 1 base, and 14 bases lay between the germline ends. The CDR3 extends over 15 amino acids. The CDR3 sequence: CASSPEASSNTEAFF. The CDR3 bases are TGTGCCAGCAGCCCTGAGGCGTCCTCGAACACTGAAGCTTTCTTT.

This clonotype was seen a handful of times. V usage is TRBV7-9 and J usage is TRBJ1-1; perhaps TRBD1 as D (5 bases). Germline V gene lookup returns CDR1 SEHNR and CDR2 FQNEAQ (reference sequence). The CDR3 totals 14 residues. Trimming took off 6 bases at V and 1 base at J, with 12 bases between the two ends. The CDR3 coding sequence is TGTGCCAGCAGACCGATCGGGGGGAACACTGAAGCTTTCTTT. This translates into CASRPIGGNTEAFF.

This clonotype was recorded a few times. The chain links TRBV7-2 to TRBJ1-3, with TRBD1 identical over 9 bases. This CDR3 comprises 15 residues. J was trimmed by 4 bases and V by 5 bases; bases with no gene match: 6. Germline V lookup: CDR1 SGHTA, CDR2 FQGNSA. The CDR3 DNA reads as TGTGCCAGCAGCCTAACGGGACAGGGAGGAAACACCATATATTTT. Translation: CASSLTGQGGNTIYF.

The chain employs TRBV7-8 and TRBJ1-5; 9 positions match TRBD1. The junction had 5 bases not matched to a gene; V was cut back by 2 bases and J by 6 bases. CDR3 length: 15 residues. CDR1 and CDR2 (germline): SGHVS, FQNEAQ. CDR3 in DNA: TGTGCCAGCAGCTTAACTGACAGGGGGAGTCAGCCCCAGCATTTT. This sequence encodes CASSLTDRGSQPQHF.

The V call is TRBV9, the J call TRBJ1-2; D not resolved. Germline assignment: CDR1 SGDLS and CDR2 YYNGEE. V dropped 3 bases and J dropped 3 bases, with 15 bases sitting between them. This CDR3 has 15 amino acids. CDR3: CASSAGPEFHYGYTF. DNA of the CDR3: TGTGCCAGCAGCGCCGGCCCGGAGTTTCACTATGGCTACACCTTC.

The chain joins TRBV29-1 to TRBJ2-4; 9 bases are a match to TRBD1. This CDR3 comprises 13 residues. CDR1 and CDR2 from the germline V gene are SQVTM and ANQGSEA. V lost 3 bases, J lost 8 bases, and 5 bases stayed unmatched. CDR3 coding DNA: TGCAGCGTTGAGGGACAGGGCGGGGACATTCAGTACTTC. Amino acid sequence: CSVEGQGGDIQYF.

V usage is TRBV14 and J usage is TRBJ2-7; D is perhaps TRBD1 (5 bases). The CDR3 has 15 amino acids. Germline V lookup: CDR1 SGHDN, CDR2 FVKESK. Trimming left V 2 bases short and J 2 bases short, with 13 bases between. CDR3 residues: CASSQYQGDTYEQYV. Here the CDR3 DNA reads TGTGCCAGCAGCCAATACCAGGGCGATACCTACGAGCAGTACGTC.

CDR3 loop: CASSLPITRDQNQPQHF. In nucleotides, the CDR3 is TGTGCCAGCAGTTTACCTATCACCCGGGATCAGAATCAGCCCCAGCATTTT. This chain joins TRBV28 and TRBJ1-5; D is ambiguous. CDR1 is MDHEN, CDR2 SYDVKM, per germline. V was shortened by 2 bases and J by 4 bases, with 18 bases between the two germline ends. The CDR3 is made up of 17 amino acids.